This is a list of T cell receptor beta chains from one sample in a study of T cell repertoires in cytomegalovirus infection. These receptors' targets are unknown. TCRdb reanalysed the reads using MiXCR and keeps one entry per CDR3 protein. The sample yields roughly 500,000 distinct CDR3 sequences, 33% seen once. The sample was cultured PBMCs, taken from culture after CMV antigen stimulation. These receptors originate from a human donor in good health (CMV status not recorded). Some clones in this sample may be carry-over from other donors' samples. The CDR3 runs from the conserved cysteine through the conserved F or W. A D gene is named only where the DNA matches it firmly. Only some rows state a clone size, as once, few, many or a class for expanded clones.

D gene	clone size	V gene	J gene	CDR3 DNA	CDR3 protein
TRBD2	.	TRBV4-3	TRBJ2-7	TGCGCCAGCAGCCAAGATCGGGGGGGCTACGAGCAGTACTTC	CASSQDRGGYEQYF
.	.	TRBV7-2	TRBJ2-7	TGTGCCAGCAGCTTAGTTACGGCCTACGAGCAGTACTTC	CASSLVTAYEQYF
.	.	TRBV6-6	TRBJ1-2	TGTGCCACCCCGGACAGCCGAAACTATGGCTACACCTTC	CATPDSRNYGYTF
.	few	TRBV6-5	TRBJ2-3	TGTGCCAGCAGTTACTCGTTGGGGTTGGGCACAGATACGCAGTATTTT	CASSYSLGLGTDTQYF
TRBD2	few	TRBV4-1	TRBJ2-3	TGCGCCAGCAGCCAAGAAGAGCAGCGGGGGTGGATCACAGATACGCAGTATTTT	CASSQEEQRGWITDTQYF
.	.	TRBV19	TRBJ2-2	TGTGCCAGTACCCCGTCGGGGGCCGTCGTCACCGGGGAGCTGTTTTTT	CASTPSGAVVTGELFF
TRBD1	few	TRBV19	TRBJ1-5	TGTGCCTCAAAACAGGGGGCGCGCAATCAGCCCCAGCATTTT	CASKQGARNQPQHF
.	few	TRBV6-2/TRBV6-3	TRBJ1-2	TGTGCCAGCAGTTACTCCGGGACACTTACCGATGGCTACACCTTC	CASSYSGTLTDGYTF
.	.	TRBV4-3	TRBJ2-2	TGCGCCAGCAGCCAGAGGACAGCGAACACCGGGGAGCTGTTTTTT	CASSQRTANTGELFF
TRBD2	many	TRBV7-2	TRBJ2-6	TGTGCCAGCAGCTTGAATAGCGGGCTCCTCTCTGGGGCCAACGTCCTGACTTTC	CASSLNSGLLSGANVLTF
.	few	TRBV6-6	TRBJ1-1	TGTGCCAGCAGTCATACCGGGACTGATTTTTTCCTGAACACTGAAGCTTTCTTT	CASSHTGTDFFLNTEAFF
.	.	TRBV7-2	TRBJ1-1	TGTGCCAGCAGCCACATGGGCACTGAAGCTTTCTTT	CASSHMGTEAFF
TRBD2	.	TRBV7-9	TRBJ2-3	TGTGCCAGCAGCTTGGTGACTAGCGGGAGCACAGATACGCAGTATTTT	CASSLVTSGSTDTQYF
.	.	TRBV7-2	TRBJ1-1	TGTGCCAGCTCCATATGGGGGGTAGACACTGAAGCTTTCTTT	CASSIWGVDTEAFF
.	.	TRBV4-1	TRBJ2-7	TGCGCCAGCAGCCAAGACCCCACGTCCTACGAGCAGTACTTC	CASSQDPTSYEQYF
.	.	TRBV20-1	TRBJ1-1	TGCAGTGCTAGCCTAGACAGCCTCTCTGAAGCTTTCTTT	CSASLDSLSEAFF
.	.	TRBV4-1	TRBJ2-6	TGCGCCAGCAGCCAAGATGAGGCCTGGGCGGCCAACGTCCTGACTTTC	CASSQDEAWAANVLTF
.	.	TRBV12-3/TRBV12-4	TRBJ2-1	TGTGCCAGCAGTTTAATAAAGTGGGGCGAGCAGTTCTTC	CASSLIKWGEQFF
.	.	TRBV7-2	TRBJ2-7	TGTGCCAGCAGCTTACTAGCCGGAGGGCTCTCCCGACGCGCCTACGAGCAGTACTTC	CASSLLAGGLSRRAYEQYF
TRBD1	many	TRBV7-6	TRBJ2-7	TGTGCCAGCAGCTCCGGGACAGGGTACGGCGAGCAGTACTTC	CASSSGTGYGEQYF
.	.	TRBV19	TRBJ2-1	TGTGCCAGTAGACGAAAAGCGGATTCCTACAATGAGCAGTTCTTC	CASRRKADSYNEQFF
TRBD2	few	TRBV27	TRBJ2-1	TGTGCCAGCAGTTTAGGTGGCGGGCGGGAGACCTACAATGAGCAGTTCTTC	CASSLGGGRETYNEQFF
.	.	TRBV12-3/TRBV12-4	TRBJ1-2	TGTGCCAGCAGCACAGACCTCGGGGTCTATGGCTACACCTTC	CASSTDLGVYGYTF
TRBD2	many	TRBV7-6	TRBJ2-5	TGTGCCAGCAGCTTAGGAGCGGGAGGGCTTCAAGAGACCCAGTACTTC	CASSLGAGGLQETQYF
.	few	TRBV11-3	TRBJ1-5	TGTGCCAGCAGCTTAGAAGAGGGTCAGCCCCAGCATTTT	CASSLEEGQPQHF
TRBD1	.	TRBV7-2	TRBJ2-3	TGTGCCAGCAGTAAGACAGGGTATAACACAGATACGCAGTATTTT	CASSKTGYNTDTQYF
TRBD2	few	TRBV7-2	TRBJ2-7	TGTGCCAGCAGCTTAGGCGCGGGAGGGCCGGGCGAGCAGTACTTC	CASSLGAGGPGEQYF
.	.	TRBV7-2	TRBJ2-2	TGTGCCAGCAGCCGTTGGGCGGCCAGTGGGTACACCGGGGAGCTGTTTTTT	CASSRWAASGYTGELFF
TRBD2	.	TRBV7-8	TRBJ2-1	TGTGCCAGCAGCTTAGGGCTAGCGGGAGGTTCAGCGGCAAGCTCCTACAATGAGCAGTTCTTC	CASSLGLAGGSAASSYNEQFF
.	few	TRBV27	TRBJ2-1	TGTGCCAGCAGTTTGTGGAGCGGGCGGGATGAGCAGTTCTTC	CASSLWSGRDEQFF
TRBD1	few	TRBV12-3/TRBV12-4	TRBJ2-5	TGTGCCAGCAGCCCTGGGACAGCCTGGGGGACCCAGTACTTC	CASSPGTAWGTQYF
TRBD2	.	TRBV19	TRBJ2-5	TGTGCCAGTAGTACCCTAATCGGACTAGTCCAAGAGACCCAGTACTTC	CASSTLIGLVQETQYF
TRBD1	.	TRBV4-2	TRBJ1-4	TGTGCCAGCAGCCAACGACAGGGCGAAGTAGAAAAACTGTTTTTT	CASSQRQGEVEKLFF
.	few	TRBV28	TRBJ2-6	TGTGCCAGCAGTGCGATAGGGTCTGGGGCCAACGTCCTGACTTTC	CASSAIGSGANVLTF
.	.	TRBV30	TRBJ2-7	TGTGCCTGGAGCCCCAAAGGTTCCTACGAGCAGTACTTC	CAWSPKGSYEQYF
TRBD2	few	TRBV7-9	TRBJ2-1	TGTGCCAGCAGCTTAATAGCGGGAGGGCGGAATGAGCAGTTCTTC	CASSLIAGGRNEQFF
.	few	TRBV24-1	TRBJ1-5	TGTGCCACCAGTGATTTTTCCGTAGGGCCCGGAGATCAGCCCCAGCATTTT	CATSDFSVGPGDQPQHF
.	.	TRBV5-1	TRBJ1-2	TGCGCCAGCAGCACTCTGCCCGAGGGAAGGGTCTATGGCTACACCTTC	CASSTLPEGRVYGYTF
.	.	TRBV6-8	TRBJ1-4	TGTGCCAGCAGTTACAGGACCCCGGATGAAAAACTGTTTTTT	CASSYRTPDEKLFF
TRBD1	once	TRBV4-1	TRBJ1-2	TGCGCCAGCAGCCAAGGAGGAGGGACAGTAAGAGTTGGGGGCTACACCTTC	CASSQGGGTVRVGGYTF
.	few	TRBV7-2	TRBJ2-7	TGTGCCAGCAGCCACCTCGACAGGTCGTATGATTCCTACGAGCAGTACTTC	CASSHLDRSYDSYEQYF
.	.	TRBV7-3	TRBJ2-2	TGTGCCAGCAGCTACCGCGGCCAGGGCGTCGCCGGGGAGCTGTTTTTT	CASSYRGQGVAGELFF